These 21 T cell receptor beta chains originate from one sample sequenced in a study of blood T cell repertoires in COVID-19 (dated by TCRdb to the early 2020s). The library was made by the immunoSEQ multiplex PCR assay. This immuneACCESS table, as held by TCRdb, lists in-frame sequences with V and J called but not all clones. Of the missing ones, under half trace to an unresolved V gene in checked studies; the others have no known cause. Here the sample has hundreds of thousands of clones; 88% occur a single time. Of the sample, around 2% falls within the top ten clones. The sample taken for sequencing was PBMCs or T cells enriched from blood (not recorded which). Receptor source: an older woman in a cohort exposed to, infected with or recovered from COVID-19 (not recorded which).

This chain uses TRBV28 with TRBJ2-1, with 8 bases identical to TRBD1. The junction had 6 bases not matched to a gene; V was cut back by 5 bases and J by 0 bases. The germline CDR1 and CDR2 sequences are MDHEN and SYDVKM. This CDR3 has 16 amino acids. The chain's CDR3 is CASSQTGGISYNEQFF. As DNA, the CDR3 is TGTGCCAGCAGTCAAACAGGGGGTATCTCCTACAATGAGCAGTTCTTC.

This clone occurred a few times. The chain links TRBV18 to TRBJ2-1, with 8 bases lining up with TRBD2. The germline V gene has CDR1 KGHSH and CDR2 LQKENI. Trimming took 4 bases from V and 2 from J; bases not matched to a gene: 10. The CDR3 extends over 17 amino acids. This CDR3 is CASSRQPGLGPYNEQFF. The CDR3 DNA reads TGTGCCAGCTCACGCCAGCCGGGACTAGGTCCCTACAATGAGCAGTTCTTC.

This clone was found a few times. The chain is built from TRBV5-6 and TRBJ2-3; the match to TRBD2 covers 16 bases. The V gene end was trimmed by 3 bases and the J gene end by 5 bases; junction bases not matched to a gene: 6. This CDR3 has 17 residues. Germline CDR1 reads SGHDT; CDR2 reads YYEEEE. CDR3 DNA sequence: TGTGCCAGCAGCTCGGGACTAGCGGGAGGGCCTGGAGATACGCAGTATTTT. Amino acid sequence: CASSSGLAGGPGDTQYF. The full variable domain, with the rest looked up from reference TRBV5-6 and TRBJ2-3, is DAGVTQSPTHLIKTRGQQVTLRCSPKSGHDTVSWYQQALGQGPQFIFQYYEEEERQRGNFPDRFSGHQFPNYSSELNVNALLLGDSALYLCASSSGLAGGPGDTQYFGPGTRLTVL.

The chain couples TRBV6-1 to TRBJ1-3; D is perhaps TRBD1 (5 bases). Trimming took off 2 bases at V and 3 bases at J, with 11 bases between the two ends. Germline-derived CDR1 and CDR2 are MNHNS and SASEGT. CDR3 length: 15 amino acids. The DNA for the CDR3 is TGTGCCAGCAGTGAACGCAGGGCCTATGGAAACACCATATATTTT. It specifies CASSERRAYGNTIYF.

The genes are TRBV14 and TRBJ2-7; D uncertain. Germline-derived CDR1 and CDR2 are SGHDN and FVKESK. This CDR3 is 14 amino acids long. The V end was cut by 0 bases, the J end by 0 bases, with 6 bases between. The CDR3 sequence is CASSQDRSSYEQYF. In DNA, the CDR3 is TGTGCCAGCAGCCAAGACAGAAGCTCCTACGAGCAGTACTTC.

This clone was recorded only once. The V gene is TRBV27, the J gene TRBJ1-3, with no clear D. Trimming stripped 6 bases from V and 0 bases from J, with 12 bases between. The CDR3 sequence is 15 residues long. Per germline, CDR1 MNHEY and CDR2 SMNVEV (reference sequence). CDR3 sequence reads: CASRVDGSSGNTIYF. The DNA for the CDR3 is TGTGCCAGCAGGGTGGACGGGAGCTCTGGAAACACCATATATTTT.

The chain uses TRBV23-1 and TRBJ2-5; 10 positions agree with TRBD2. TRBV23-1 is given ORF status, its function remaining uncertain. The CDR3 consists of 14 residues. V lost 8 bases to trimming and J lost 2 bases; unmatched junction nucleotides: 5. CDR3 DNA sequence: TGCGCCAGCCCCGGACTAGCGGTACAAGAGACCCAGTACTTC. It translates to CASPGLAVQETQYF.

CDR3 region: CASSTGQGAYEQYF. The CDR3 bases are TGTGCCAGTAGTACTGGACAGGGGGCCTACGAGCAGTACTTC. The J gene is TRBJ2-7, the V gene TRBV19; 10 nucleotides align to TRBD1. This CDR3 is built from 14 residues. Germline-derived CDR1 and CDR2 are LNHDA and SQIVND (reference sequence). V trimming: 4 bases; J trimming: 2 bases; junction bases outside the gene matches: 2.

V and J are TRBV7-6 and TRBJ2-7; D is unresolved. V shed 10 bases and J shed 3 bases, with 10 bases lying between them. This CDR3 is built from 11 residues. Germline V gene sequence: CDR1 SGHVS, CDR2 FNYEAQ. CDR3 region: CATKPHYEQYF. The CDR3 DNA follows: TGTGCCACCAAGCCCCACTACGAGCAGTACTTC.

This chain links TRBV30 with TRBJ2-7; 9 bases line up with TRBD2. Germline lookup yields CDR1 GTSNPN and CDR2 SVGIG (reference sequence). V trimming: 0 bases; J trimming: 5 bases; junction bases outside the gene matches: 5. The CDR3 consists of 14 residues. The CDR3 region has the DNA TGTGCCTGGAGTGTACGAGCGGGAGGCGACGAGCAGTACTTC. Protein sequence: CAWSVRAGGDEQYF.

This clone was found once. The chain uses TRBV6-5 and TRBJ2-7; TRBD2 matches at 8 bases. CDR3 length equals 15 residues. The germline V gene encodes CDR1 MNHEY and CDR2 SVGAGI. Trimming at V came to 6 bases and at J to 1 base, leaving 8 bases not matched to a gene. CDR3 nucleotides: TGTGCCAGCAGGAATCAACGGGGGGGGTCCTACGAGCAGTACTTC. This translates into CASRNQRGGSYEQYF.

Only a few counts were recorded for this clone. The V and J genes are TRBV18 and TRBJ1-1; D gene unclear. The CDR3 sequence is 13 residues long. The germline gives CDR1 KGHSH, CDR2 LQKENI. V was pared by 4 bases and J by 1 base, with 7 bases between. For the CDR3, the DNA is TGTGCCAGCTCACTAAGCCAGAACACTGAAGCTTTCTTT. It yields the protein CASSLSQNTEAFF.

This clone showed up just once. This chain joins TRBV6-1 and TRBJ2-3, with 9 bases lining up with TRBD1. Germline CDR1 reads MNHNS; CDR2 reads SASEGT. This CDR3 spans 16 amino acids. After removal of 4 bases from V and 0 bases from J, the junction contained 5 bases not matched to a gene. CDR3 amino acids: CASSAGTGPSTDTQYF. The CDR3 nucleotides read TGTGCCAGCAGTGCGGGGACAGGGCCTAGCACAGATACGCAGTATTTT.

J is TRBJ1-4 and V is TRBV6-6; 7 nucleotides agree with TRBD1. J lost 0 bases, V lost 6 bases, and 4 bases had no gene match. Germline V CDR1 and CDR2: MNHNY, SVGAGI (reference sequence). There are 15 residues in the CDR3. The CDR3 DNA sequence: TGTGCCAGCAGCCAAACAGGGGCAACTAATGAAAAACTGTTTTTT. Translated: CASSQTGATNEKLFF.

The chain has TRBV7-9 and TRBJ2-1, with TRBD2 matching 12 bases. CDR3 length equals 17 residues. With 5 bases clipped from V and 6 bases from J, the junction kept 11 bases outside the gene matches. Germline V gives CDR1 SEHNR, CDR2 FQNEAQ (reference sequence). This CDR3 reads CASSPWLAGGPGNEQFF. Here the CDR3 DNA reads TGTGCCAGCAGCCCCTGGCTAGCGGGAGGGCCAGGCAATGAGCAGTTCTTC.

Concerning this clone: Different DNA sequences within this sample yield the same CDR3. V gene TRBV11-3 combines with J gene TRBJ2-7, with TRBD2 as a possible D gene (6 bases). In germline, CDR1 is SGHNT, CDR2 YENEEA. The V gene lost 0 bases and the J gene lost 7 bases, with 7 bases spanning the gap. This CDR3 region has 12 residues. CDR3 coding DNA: TGTGCCAGCAGCTTAGATGGGGGGGAGCAGTACTTC. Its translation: CASSLDGGEQYF.

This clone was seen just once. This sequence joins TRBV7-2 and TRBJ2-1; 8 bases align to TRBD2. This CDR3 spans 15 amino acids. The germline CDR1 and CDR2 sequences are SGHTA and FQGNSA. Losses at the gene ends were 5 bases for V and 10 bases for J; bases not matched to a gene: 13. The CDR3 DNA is TGTGCCAGCAGCCCTCCCGGGGGGGCGGGCGGCGAGCAGTTCTTC. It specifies CASSPPGGAGGEQFF.

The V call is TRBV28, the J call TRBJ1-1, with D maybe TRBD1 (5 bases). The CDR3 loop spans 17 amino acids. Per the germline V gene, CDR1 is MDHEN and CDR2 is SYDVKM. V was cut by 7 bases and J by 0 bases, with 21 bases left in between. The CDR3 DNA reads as TGTGCCAGCACCCTTACGCCCGTCGGACAAATGAACACTGAAGCTTTCTTT. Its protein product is CASTLTPVGQMNTEAFF.

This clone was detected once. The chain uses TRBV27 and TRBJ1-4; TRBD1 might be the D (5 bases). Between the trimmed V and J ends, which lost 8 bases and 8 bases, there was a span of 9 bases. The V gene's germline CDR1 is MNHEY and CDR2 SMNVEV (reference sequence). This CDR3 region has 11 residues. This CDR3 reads CASGRGEKLFF. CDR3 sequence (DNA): TGTGCCAGCGGACGGGGGGAAAAACTGTTTTTT.

CDR3 residues: CASRASGSYEQYF. CDR3 nucleotides: TGTGCCAGTAGGGCTAGCGGAAGCTACGAGCAGTACTTC. V gene TRBV19 combines with J gene TRBJ2-7; 7 bases match TRBD2. With 6 bases clipped from V and 3 bases from J, the junction kept 5 bases outside the gene matches. Looked up from germline, CDR1 is LNHDA and CDR2 is SQIVND (reference sequence). The CDR3 runs to 13 residues.

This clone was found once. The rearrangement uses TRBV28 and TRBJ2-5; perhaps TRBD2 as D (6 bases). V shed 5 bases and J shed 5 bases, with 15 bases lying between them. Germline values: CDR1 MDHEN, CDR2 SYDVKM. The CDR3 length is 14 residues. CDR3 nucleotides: TGTGCCAGCAGTCATCCTCAGGGAGGCGAGACCCAGTACTTC. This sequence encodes CASSHPQGGETQYF.